A single sample gave rise to the 16 T cell receptor beta chains below, sequenced in a study of cytomegalovirus exposure and HLA in healthy donors. Use of 60 Vbeta and 13 Jbeta primers characterized the PCR. The method was immunoSEQ multiplex PCR; TCRdb's version includes in-frame clones alone and lacks a portion of them. The sample yields around 200,000 clones, roughly 82% seen once. Specimen: PBMCs. The receptors stem from a woman in her forties or fifties in good health and CMV-seropositive.

This rearrangement joins TRBV9 to TRBJ2-1, with TRBD2 matching 13 bases. Germline V gene data show CDR1 as SGDLS and CDR2 as YYNGEE. This CDR3 is 16 amino acids long. The junction had 5 bases not matched to a gene; V was cut back by 0 bases and J by 8 bases. The CDR3 region has the DNA TGTGCCAGCAGCGTAGGACTAGCGGGGGGTAAGGATGAGCAGTTCTTC. Translating it yields CASSVGLAGGKDEQFF.

As concerns this clone: The junction departs from the called germline gene at one end, perhaps through a read error. The V call is TRBV5-1, the J call TRBJ2-7; TRBD2 might be the D (5 bases). The CDR3 consists of 13 residues. Germline V lookup: CDR1 SGHRS, CDR2 YFSETQ. The CDR3 bases are TGTGCCAGCAGCTTGGACGGGGCCTACGAGCAGTACTTC. This translates into CASSLDGAYEQYF.

V usage is TRBV18 and J usage is TRBJ2-1, with 14 bases that match TRBD2. Losses at the gene ends were 1 base for V and 4 bases for J; bases not matched to a gene: 3. The CDR3 consists of 17 residues. Germline assignment: CDR1 KGHSH and CDR2 LQKENI. The CDR3 DNA reads TGTGCCAGCTCACCACAGAGACTAGCGGGGGGGTACAATGAGCAGTTCTTC. Encoded protein: CASSPQRLAGGYNEQFF.

The rearrangement uses TRBV7-9 and TRBJ2-2; 9 bases align to TRBD2. The ends lost 3 bases at V and 3 bases at J; junction bases unmatched: 8. CDR3 size: 17 residues. Per the germline V gene, CDR1 is SEHNR and CDR2 is FQNEAQ (reference sequence). The CDR3 region has the DNA TGTGCCAGCAGCTTGGCTAGCGGGACCGATCACACCGGGGAGCTGTTTTTT. It is translated as CASSLASGTDHTGELFF.

Only a few counts were recorded for this clone. The chain combines TRBV7-2 with TRBJ2-2, with 9 bases lining up with TRBD2. The CDR3 is made up of 16 amino acids. The germline V gene has CDR1 SGHTA and CDR2 FQGNSA. V lost 4 bases and J lost 3; bases outside the gene matches: 6. The CDR3 coding sequence is TGTGCCAGCAGCTCCGCGGGGGGGATCTACACCGGGGAGCTGTTTTTT. Its protein is CASSSAGGIYTGELFF.

The chain uses TRBV18 and TRBJ2-5, with TRBD1 matching 11 bases. CDR1 and CDR2 from the germline V gene are KGHSH and LQKENI. The CDR3 has 16 residues. The J segment lost 3 bases and the V segment lost 2 bases, leaving 5 bases of the junction unmatched. CDR3 coding DNA: TGTGCCAGCTCACCATACAGGACAGGGGGCGAAGAGACCCAGTACTTC. It encodes CASSPYRTGGEETQYF. Combining the CDR3 with reference TRBV18 and TRBJ2-5 gives the whole variable domain NAGVMQNPRHLVRRRGQEARLRCSPMKGHSHVYWYRQLPEEGLKFMVYLQKENIIDESGMPKERFSAEFPKEGPSILRIQQVVRGDSAAYFCASSPYRTGGEETQYFGPGTRLLVL.

The rearrangement joins TRBV10-1 to TRBJ1-6; TRBD1 agrees at 7 bases. V lost 0 bases, J lost 7 bases, and 0 bases stayed unmatched. The CDR3 totals 14 residues. Germline V gene sequence: CDR1 WNHNN, CDR2 SYGVQD (reference sequence). The CDR3 nucleotides read TGCGCCAGCAGTGAGTCGACAGGGAATTCACCCCTCCACTTT. Amino acids: CASSESTGNSPLHF.

The chain carries TRBV5-4 and TRBJ2-5; no clear D gene. V gave up 0 bases and J gave up 5 bases, with 5 bases separating them. Germline CDR1 and CDR2: SGHNT and YYREEE (reference sequence). The CDR3 sequence is 12 residues long. The CDR3 DNA reads TGTGCCAGCAGCTTGGTAGATGAGACCCAGTACTTC. Its protein is CASSLVDETQYF.

This clone was seen a few times. J is TRBJ1-5 and V is TRBV5-1, with unresolved D. The CDR3 has 15 amino acids. Germline lookup yields CDR1 SGHRS and CDR2 YFSETQ. V was clipped by 1 base and J by 1 base, with 9 bases between them. The CDR3 region has the DNA TGCGCCAGCAGCTTGATCGGGGAAAGCAATCAGCCCCAGCATTTT. Translated, it gives CASSLIGESNQPQHF.

This chain connects TRBV7-8 to TRBJ1-2; D is undetermined. The CDR3 sequence is 15 residues long. Per the germline V gene, CDR1 is SGHVS and CDR2 is FQNEAQ. V lost 3 bases and J lost 3, with 14 bases in between. CDR3 amino acids: CASSLLEGVDYGYTF. The CDR3 region has the DNA TGTGCCAGCAGCTTGCTCGAGGGAGTGGACTATGGCTACACCTTC.

The rearrangement uses TRBV6-6 and TRBJ1-5; D is unresolved. Germline V gene sequence: CDR1 MNHNY, CDR2 SVGAGI (reference sequence). The CDR3 is 14 amino acids. Trimming left V 8 bases short and J 0 bases short, with 11 bases between. The CDR3, as DNA: TGTGCCAGCGTCACTCTCTTTAGCAATCAGCCCCAGCATTTT. Its protein product is CASVTLFSNQPQHF.

This rearrangement joins TRBV4-3 to TRBJ1-2, with D tentatively TRBD1 (6 bases). This CDR3 has 14 residues. Germline CDR1 LGHNA, CDR2 YSLEER. V lost 0 bases and J 5 bases, leaving 10 bases between the germline ends. CDR3 sequence reads: CASSQDGGTYGYTF. Written as DNA, the CDR3 is TGCGCCAGCAGCCAAGATGGTGGGACATATGGCTACACCTTC.

The chain employs TRBV18 and TRBJ2-2; possible D gene TRBD2, 6 bases. The CDR3 spans 16 residues. Germline values: CDR1 KGHSH, CDR2 LQKENI. V was pared by 6 bases and J by 0 bases, with 14 bases between. CDR3 DNA sequence: TGTGCCAGCTCGCAGGCCTCGGGGGCGAACACCGGGGAGCTGTTTTTT. Translation gives CASSQASGANTGELFF.

The chain uses TRBV5-1 and TRBJ2-1, with 11 bases lining up with TRBD2. From germline, CDR1 is SGHRS and CDR2 YFSETQ. The junction had 5 bases not matched to a gene; V was cut back by 5 bases and J by 4 bases. The CDR3 consists of 15 residues. CDR3 residues: CASRPGLAEYNEQFF. Here the CDR3 DNA reads TGCGCCAGCAGACCGGGACTAGCGGAATACAATGAGCAGTTCTTC.

The gene calls are TRBV25-1 and TRBJ1-2; D might be TRBD1 (5 bases). The CDR3 runs to 13 residues. Germline assignment: CDR1 MGHDK and CDR2 SYGVNS. Trimming removed 4 bases from V and 4 bases from J, with 10 bases in between. CDR3: CASSATDGYGYTF. CDR3 in DNA: TGTGCCAGCAGTGCGACAGATGGCTATGGCTACACCTTC.

This clone occurred once. This chain uses TRBV18 with TRBJ2-7; D perhaps matches TRBD1 (6 bases). The V gene lost 6 bases and the J gene lost 3 bases, with 12 bases spanning the gap. Germline loops: CDR1 KGHSH, CDR2 LQKENI. CDR3 length equals 13 residues. CDR3 nucleotides: TGTGCCAGCTCCACAGGGTATCTCTACGAGCAGTACTTC. Translation: CASSTGYLYEQYF. The whole variable domain, filled in from reference TRBV18 and TRBJ2-7, reads NAGVMQNPRHLVRRRGQEARLRCSPMKGHSHVYWYRQLPEEGLKFMVYLQKENIIDESGMPKERFSAEFPKEGPSILRIQQVVRGDSAAYFCASSTGYLYEQYFGPGTRLTVT.